These T cell receptor beta chains were read from a single sample in a study of blood T cell repertoires in COVID-19. Sequencing used immunoSEQ multiplex PCR; TCRdb keeps in-frame clones, though not all of them. The repertoire holds 410,000 or so clones, with 70% to 90% as singletons. Sequencing was done on a sample of peripheral blood. The receptors originated from a woman aged 40-49 years with COVID-19, enrolled during active disease. Both conserved end residues are part of each CDR3. D genes are given only for firm matches.

>TRBJ1-2|.|TRBV5-8
CASSWGGYTF
TGTGCCAGCAGCTGGGGCGGCTACACCTTC
>TRBJ1-1|TRBD1|TRBV19
CASTETGGVAEAFF
TGTGCCAGTACCGAGACAGGGGGGGTCGCTGAAGCTTTCTTT
>TRBJ2-3|TRBD2|TRBV10-3
CATIGLAGSTDTQYF
TGTGCCACGATAGGGCTAGCGGGAAGCACAGATACGCAGTATTTT
>TRBJ2-7|.|TRBV5-6
CASRGLGLEQYF
TGTGCCAGCAGGGGACTGGGGCTCGAGCAGTACTTC
>TRBJ2-7|TRBD2|TRBV19
CASSIWLAGRHEQYF
TGTGCCAGTAGTATCTGGCTAGCGGGGCGGCACGAGCAGTACTTC
>TRBJ1-4|.|TRBV7-9
CASSLTGATNEKLFF
TGTGCCAGCAGCTTAACCGGTGCAACTAATGAAAAACTGTTTTTT
>TRBJ1-1|.|TRBV5-1
CASSVVGGGRGTEAFF
TGCGCCAGCAGCGTAGTAGGGGGGGGGCGAGGCACTGAAGCTTTCTTT
>TRBJ1-1|.|TRBV9
CASSAQGRDTEAFF
TGTGCCAGCAGCGCGCAGGGGAGAGACACTGAAGCTTTCTTT
>TRBJ2-2|TRBD1|TRBV7-9
CASSLEYLTGWNTGELFF
TGTGCCAGCAGCTTAGAGTATCTGACAGGGTGGAACACCGGGGAGCTGTTTTTT
>TRBJ1-2|.|TRBV4-3
CASSQAGVKVSGYTF
TGCGCCAGCAGCCAAGCGGGAGTGAAGGTGTCAGGCTACACCTTC
>TRBJ1-2|.|TRBV4-3
CASSRSQANYGYTF
TGCGCCAGCAGCCGAAGCCAAGCTAACTATGGCTACACCTTC
>TRBJ1-5|.|TRBV10-3
CAISTAEYQPQHF
TGTGCCATCAGTACCGCCGAGTATCAGCCCCAGCATTTT
>TRBJ2-1|.|TRBV3-1/TRBV3-2
CASSQELLPYNEQFF
TGTGCCAGCAGCCAAGAGCTACTACCCTACAATGAGCAGTTCTTC
>TRBJ2-3|TRBD2|TRBV6-5
CASSRTSGSEAQYF
TGTGCCAGCAGCCGGACTAGCGGGAGCGAAGCGCAGTATTTT
>TRBJ2-1|TRBD1|TRBV7-2
CASRPGTGINNEQFF
TGTGCCAGCAGGCCCGGGACAGGGATCAACAATGAGCAGTTCTTC
>TRBJ1-2|.|TRBV30
CAWSVRGYGYTF
TGTGCCTGGAGTGTACGGGGCTATGGCTACACCTTC
>TRBJ2-5|TRBD2|TRBV7-9
CASSLVTSGTQETQYF
TGTGCCAGCAGCTTAGTCACTAGCGGGACCCAAGAGACCCAGTACTTC
>TRBJ1-3|TRBD1|TRBV5-1
CASSTQGAEDTIYF
TGCGCCAGCAGCACCCAGGGGGCCGAGGACACCATATATTTT
>TRBJ1-2|TRBD1|TRBV11-2
CASSFGQGNYGYTF
TGTGCCAGCAGCTTCGGACAGGGCAACTATGGCTACACCTTC
>TRBJ1-2|.|TRBV3-1/TRBV3-2
CASSQGQGIGYGYTF
TGTGCCAGCAGCCAGGGGCAGGGGATCGGCTATGGCTACACCTTC
>TRBJ2-3|.|TRBV5-1
CASSLRDTHTRADTQYF
TGCGCCAGCAGTTTGAGAGACACCCACACCAGGGCAGATACGCAGTATTTT
>TRBJ2-2|TRBD2|TRBV27
CASSRLAEHTGELFF
TGTGCCAGCAGTCGACTAGCGGAGCACACCGGGGAGCTGTTTTTT